This is a list of T cell receptor beta chains from one sample in a study of T cell repertoires in cytomegalovirus infection. TCRdb recomputed calls from the reads with MiXCR, one row per CDR3 protein. This sample yields some 300,000 distinct CDR3 sequences, of which around 9.6% are seen a single time; around 2.5% belongs to the top ten. The sequenced sample was PBMCs. All receptors come from a human donor in good health (CMV status not recorded). Some clones in this sample may be carry-over from other donors' samples. Each CDR3 is given with its conserved first and last residue. Fields, in order: V gene, J gene, D gene, clone size, CDR3 protein, CDR3 DNA. D genes are given only for firm matches. Size values are once, few and many counts, or a class for expanded clones, and some rows have none.

TRBV7-9	TRBJ2-1	TRBD2	many	CASSRMTSGGAYNEQFF	TGTGCCAGCAGCCGAATGACTAGCGGGGGGGCTTACAATGAGCAGTTCTTC
TRBV20-1	TRBJ2-3	NA	NA	CSARDGPSTDTQYF	TGCAGTGCTAGAGATGGACCCAGCACAGATACGCAGTATTTT
TRBV7-8	TRBJ2-3	NA	many	CASRETWDVQVDTQYF	TGTGCCAGCAGAGAAACTTGGGATGTTCAGGTGGATACGCAGTATTTT
TRBV2	TRBJ1-2	NA	many	CASREGEQYGYTF	TGTGCCAGCAGAGAAGGGGAACAGTATGGCTACACCTTC
TRBV20-1	TRBJ2-3	TRBD1	many	CSASKGASADTQYF	TGCAGTGCTTCGAAGGGGGCCTCAGCAGATACGCAGTATTTT
TRBV7-9	TRBJ1-1	NA	many	CASSSDSGNTEAFF	TGTGCCAGCAGCTCGGACAGCGGGAACACTGAAGCTTTCTTT
TRBV20-1	TRBJ2-5	TRBD2	NA	CSASSGVPGETQYF	TGCAGTGCCTCTAGCGGGGTCCCGGGAGAGACCCAGTACTTC
TRBV6-4	TRBJ2-1	TRBD2	many	CASSDSLAGMSEQFF	TGTGCCAGCAGTGACTCCCTAGCGGGGATGTCTGAGCAGTTCTTC
TRBV12-3/TRBV12-4	TRBJ1-5	NA	many	CASSLDGGSNQPQHF	TGTGCCAGCAGTTTAGACGGGGGCAGCAATCAGCCCCAGCATTTT
TRBV29-1	TRBJ2-3	NA	many	CSVGGIGPGDTQYF	TGCAGCGTGGGGGGAATAGGGCCTGGGGATACGCAGTATTTT
TRBV7-2	TRBJ2-3	NA	many	CASSLSGDSTDTQYF	TGTGCCAGCTCCCTGTCGGGGGACTCCACAGATACGCAGTATTTT
TRBV6-5	TRBJ1-5	NA	many	CASSLTIGNQPQHF	TGTGCCAGCAGCTTAACGATCGGCAATCAGCCCCAGCATTTT
TRBV29-1	TRBJ1-2	TRBD1	many	CSVDPGTGGTRFGYTF	TGCAGCGTTGATCCTGGGACAGGAGGTACCCGCTTCGGCTACACCTTC
TRBV19	TRBJ1-5	NA	NA	CASNSRSNQPQHF	TGTGCCAGTAATTCTCGCAGCAATCAGCCCCAGCATTTT
TRBV15	TRBJ1-5	TRBD1	many	CATSRDHPGQGLNQPQHF	TGTGCCACCAGCAGAGATCACCCCGGACAGGGTCTCAATCAGCCCCAGCATTTT
TRBV20-1	TRBJ2-4	TRBD1	many	CSAPYLADRGENIQYF	TGCAGTGCTCCCTATCTCGCCGACAGGGGAGAAAACATTCAGTACTTC
TRBV5-1	TRBJ1-6	NA	NA	CASSLGPENPNSPLHF	TGCGCCAGCAGCTTGGGTCCAGAGAACCCAAATTCACCCCTCCACTTT
TRBV20-1	TRBJ2-5	TRBD1	NA	CSARRDRGNQETQYF	TGCAGTGCTAGACGGGACAGGGGAAACCAAGAGACCCAGTACTTC
TRBV24-1	TRBJ2-1	TRBD2	NA	CATSDALAGGSYNEQFF	TGTGCCACCAGTGATGCACTAGCGGGGGGCTCTTACAATGAGCAGTTCTTC
TRBV7-9	TRBJ2-3	TRBD2	many	CASSPPTSGAEDTQYF	TGTGCCAGCAGTCCCCCGACTAGCGGGGCGGAAGATACGCAGTATTTT
TRBV7-6	TRBJ2-3	NA	many	CASSLRGSSTDTQYF	TGTGCCAGCAGCTTGAGGGGAAGCAGCACAGATACGCAGTATTTT
TRBV14	TRBJ2-2	NA	NA	CASSQFETGELFF	TGTGCCAGCAGCCAATTCGAGACCGGGGAGCTGTTTTTT
TRBV29-1	TRBJ1-1	NA	NA	CSVERDVTEAFF	TGCAGCGTTGAGAGGGATGTCACTGAAGCTTTCTTT
TRBV5-4	TRBJ2-5	NA	NA	CASSDLWKQETQYF	TGTGCCAGCAGTGATCTTTGGAAACAAGAGACCCAGTACTTC
TRBV13	TRBJ1-2	TRBD1	NA	CASRRTGVYGYTF	TGTGCCAGCAGGCGGACAGGGGTATACGGCTACACCTTC
TRBV29-1	TRBJ1-1	NA	few	CSVEAWGANTEAFF	TGCAGCGTTGAAGCTTGGGGGGCCAACACTGAAGCTTTCTTT